This T cell receptor beta chain stems from a study of response to subunit inactivated influenza vaccine. Using its own MiXCR run on the RT-PCR reads, TCRdb lists one record per CDR3 protein. Here the sample spans under 500,000 distinct CDR3 sequences, roughly 9.7% being singletons. The V gene end was trimmed by 4 bases and the J gene end by 5 bases; junction bases not matched to a gene: 2. Germline loops: CDR1 SGHTA, CDR2 FQGNSA. The CDR3 is 13 residues long. The V call is TRBV7-2, the J call TRBJ2-5; 9 bases fit TRBD1. Here the sequenced sample was PBMCs from blood, taken about 40 days after vaccination. This TCR was sampled from a man aged 45-65 years who received an inactivated influenza vaccine. The DNA for the CDR3 is TGTGCCAGCAGCTGGGACAGGGAGGAGACCCAGTACTTC. Residues: CASSWDREETQYF.